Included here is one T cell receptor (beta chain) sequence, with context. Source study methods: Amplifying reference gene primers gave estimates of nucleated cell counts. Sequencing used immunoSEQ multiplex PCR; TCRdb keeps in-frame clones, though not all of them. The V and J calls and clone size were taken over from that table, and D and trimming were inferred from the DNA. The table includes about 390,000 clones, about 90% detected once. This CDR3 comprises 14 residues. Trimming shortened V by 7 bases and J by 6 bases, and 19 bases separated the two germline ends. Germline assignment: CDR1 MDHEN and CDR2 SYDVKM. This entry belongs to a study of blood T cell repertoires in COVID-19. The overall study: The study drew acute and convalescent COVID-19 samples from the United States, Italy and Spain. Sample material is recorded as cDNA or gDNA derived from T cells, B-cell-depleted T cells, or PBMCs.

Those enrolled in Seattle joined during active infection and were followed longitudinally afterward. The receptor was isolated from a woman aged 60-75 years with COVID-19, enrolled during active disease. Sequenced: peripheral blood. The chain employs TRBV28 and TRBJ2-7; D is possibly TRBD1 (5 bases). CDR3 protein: CASISPNRFREQYF. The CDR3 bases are TGTGCCAGCATCAGCCCAAACAGGTTCCGCGAGCAGTACTTC.